The 24 T cell receptor beta chains in this list originate from one sample, sequenced in a study of blood T cells in healthy people across ages. The use of a sample-barcoded 5' primer and a J-beta primer mix characterized a second PCR of about 6 to 11 cycles. TCRdb re-analysed the 5' RACE reads in MiXCR, keeping a single row per CDR3 protein. Of about 1.1 million distinct CDR3 sequences listed, 35% to 45% are singletons. The sequenced sample consisted of blood. These receptors originate from a man between 18 and 35 years old in good health.

A few counts support this clonotype. The J gene is TRBJ2-3, the V gene TRBV12-3 or TRBV12-4; 10 bases align to TRBD1. J lost 4 bases, V lost 7 bases, and 8 bases had no gene match. The CDR3 has 15 amino acids. Here the CDR3 reads CASTPDRGFPDTQYF. The DNA of the CDR3 is TGTGCCAGCACCCCGGACAGGGGGTTTCCAGATACGCAGTATTTT.

This sequence joins TRBV29-1 and TRBJ1-6; D gene uncertain. The CDR3 contains 13 residues. V gave up 4 bases and J gave up 2 bases, with 6 bases separating them. CDR1 and CDR2 from the germline V gene are SQVTM and ANQGSEA. In nucleotides, the CDR3 is TGCAGCGTTGGAGAAACCTATAATTCACCCCTCCACTTT. Amino acid sequence: CSVGETYNSPLHF.

On this clonotype: A read error may explain this, as a much larger clone is one base away. The chain uses TRBV14 and TRBJ2-1, with D perhaps given as TRBD1 or TRBD2 (6 bases each). The closer fit of TRBJ2-7 to the DNA end suggests the J call may be wrong. The CDR3 runs to 16 residues. Germline CDR1 reads SGHDN; CDR2 reads FVKESK. CDR3 loop: CASSQEGGFTYNEQYF. The CDR3, as DNA: TGTGCCAGCAGCCAAGAAGGGGGGTTCACCTACAATGAGCAGTACTTC.

The table lists this clonotype with a few counts. CDR3 coding DNA: TGTGCCAGCAGCTCGGGACTGCCTAATAATTCACCCCTCCACTTT. As protein: CASSSGLPNNSPLHF. The chain has TRBV5-4 and TRBJ1-6, with D perhaps matching TRBD1 (5 bases). CDR1 is SGHNT and CDR2 is YYREEE in the germline V gene (reference sequence). Trimming cost V 3 bases and J 5 bases, with 12 bases left between them. The CDR3 contains 15 residues.

This chain links TRBV5-1 with TRBJ2-1; a possible D gene is TRBD1 (6 bases). The CDR3 runs to 15 residues. Germline V CDR1 and CDR2: SGHRS, YFSETQ. The V and J ends lost 1 base and 6 bases respectively, with 14 bases between them. Here the CDR3 DNA reads TGCGCCAGCAGCTTGAAAAACAGGGAGCTCAATGAGCAGTTCTTC. Protein: CASSLKNRELNEQFF.

As regards this clonotype: The germline gene is not matched at one end of the junction; a read error may be the cause. J is TRBJ1-1 and V is TRBV29-1; tentatively, D is TRBD1 (5 bases). The length of the CDR3 is 11 residues. Germline V gives CDR1 SQVTM, CDR2 ANQGSEA. CDR3 DNA: TGCAGCGGGGGACGGACCACTGAAGTTTTCTTT. It codes for CSGGRTTEVFF.

Ten or more counts support this clonotype. A read error may account for a junction end that differs from germline. The rearrangement uses TRBV7-7 and TRBJ2-1; unclear D gene. The CDR3 spans 16 residues. Germline V lookup: CDR1 SSHAT, CDR2 FNYEAQ (reference sequence). CDR3 amino acids: CASSDRWSSSYNEQFF. Here the CDR3 DNA reads TGTGCTAGCAGTGACCGATGGTCCAGCTCCTACAATGAGCAGTTCTTC.

V and J are TRBV29-1 and TRBJ2-1; maybe TRBD1 (7 bases). The CDR3 has 15 amino acids. Trimming removed 7 bases at V and 0 bases at J, with 16 bases between. Germline V gives CDR1 SQVTM, CDR2 ANQGSEA. CDR3 in amino acids: CSAGGRGTSYNEQFF. DNA for the CDR3: TGCAGCGCCGGGGGCAGGGGGACCTCCTACAATGAGCAGTTCTTC.

The gene calls are TRBV6-5 and TRBJ2-1; D possibly uses TRBD1 or TRBD2 (5 bases each). V was trimmed by 5 bases and J by 9 bases, leaving 11 bases between them. This CDR3 has 12 amino acids. Germline CDR1 is MNHEY and CDR2 is SVGAGI. CDR3 in amino acids: CASSVNGGEQFF. CDR3 DNA: TGTGCCAGCAGTGTCAATGGGGGTGAGCAGTTCTTC.

In its sample, this clonotype was seen a few times. This chain uses TRBV4-3 with TRBJ1-4, with D possibly being TRBD1 (5 bases). This CDR3 is 15 amino acids long. Deletions cut 0 bases from V and 8 bases from J, with 13 bases between. From germline, CDR1 is LGHNA and CDR2 YSLEER. In DNA form, the CDR3 reads TGCGCCAGCAGCCAAGATTCAGGGAGTGGGGAAAAACTGTTTTTT. Its translation: CASSQDSGSGEKLFF.

V gene TRBV20-1 combines with J gene TRBJ2-7; possible D gene TRBD2, 6 bases. Germline CDR1 DFQATT, CDR2 SNEGSKA (reference sequence). This CDR3 is built from 14 residues. V lost 0 bases to trimming and J lost 4 bases, with 13 bases between them. In nucleotides, the CDR3 is TGCAGTGCTAGAGATTCTCCTAGCGCTTACGAGCAGTACTTC. Amino acid sequence: CSARDSPSAYEQYF.

The chain couples TRBV12-3 or TRBV12-4 to TRBJ2-7; TRBD1 matches 8 bases. The CDR3 runs 13 residues. V shed 4 bases, J shed 6 bases, and the junction held 5 bases outside the gene matches. DNA for the CDR3: TGTGCCAGCAGTTATCAACAGGGGGGCGAGCAGTACTTC. Its translation: CASSYQQGGEQYF.

This chain connects TRBV6-4 to TRBJ2-3, with 8 positions matching TRBD1. The CDR3 extends over 15 amino acids. The junction had 5 bases not matched to a gene; V was cut back by 4 bases and J by 2 bases. The V gene's germline CDR1 is MRHNA and CDR2 SNTAGT. The CDR3 coding sequence is TGTGCCAGCAGTGGACAGGGGTCTGACACAGATACGCAGTATTTT. The encoded protein is CASSGQGSDTDTQYF.

The J gene is TRBJ2-1, the V gene TRBV7-2; D uncertain. This CDR3 is 11 amino acids long. Trimming stripped 8 bases from V and 1 base from J, with 3 bases between. Germline V gene sequence: CDR1 SGHTA, CDR2 FQGNSA. CDR3 bases: TGTGCCAGCTGGTCCTACAATGAGCAGTTCTTC. Amino acid sequence: CASWSYNEQFF.

This chain joins TRBV3-1 and TRBJ1-5; 9 positions match TRBD1. With 3 bases clipped from V and 6 bases from J, the junction kept 6 bases outside the gene matches. Looked up from germline, CDR1 is LGHDT and CDR2 is YNNKEL (reference sequence). The CDR3 covers 15 residues. The CDR3 loop reads CASSQGQGEGQPQHF. CDR3 in DNA: TGTGCCAGCAGCCAGGGACAGGGTGAGGGTCAGCCCCAGCATTTT.

In its sample, this clonotype was seen a few times. This sequence joins TRBV11-2 and TRBJ1-2; possible D gene TRBD1, 6 bases. CDR3 length: 14 residues. Per germline, CDR1 SGHAT and CDR2 FQNNGV. V was cut by 0 bases and J by 6 bases, with 11 bases left in between. CDR3 loop: CASSLDGGGNGYTF. As DNA, the CDR3 is TGTGCCAGCAGCTTAGATGGTGGGGGCAATGGCTACACCTTC.

A few counts support this clonotype. The chain links TRBV10-3 to TRBJ2-3; tentative D call: TRBD2 (5 bases). CDR3 length equals 15 residues. In germline, CDR1 is ENHRY, CDR2 SYGVKD. Trimming stripped 0 bases from V and 2 bases from J, with 9 bases between. The CDR3 nucleotides read TGTGCCATCAGTGAGTCTGGCGGGCTCACAGATACGCAGTATTTT. Its translation: CAISESGGLTDTQYF.

This clonotype was recorded a few times. This chain connects TRBV3-1 to TRBJ1-1; a possible D gene is TRBD1 (6 bases). The CDR3 is 14 amino acids. Germline CDR1 reads LGHDT; CDR2 reads YNNKEL (reference sequence). V was cut by 3 bases and J by 1 base, with 9 bases left in between. The CDR3 coding sequence is TGTGCCAGCAGCCACGGACAGAGGAACACTGAAGCTTTCTTT. Protein sequence: CASSHGQRNTEAFF.

The chain recombines TRBV4-2 with TRBJ2-1; D is possibly TRBD2 (5 bases). The tail of the sequence fits TRBJ2-7 better, so the J call may be wrong. The CDR3 is 16 residues long. Germline V gene lookup returns CDR1 LGHNA and CDR2 YNFKEQ. The chain's CDR3 is CASSQGTGSSYNEQYF. The CDR3 nucleotides read TGTGCCAGCAGCCAAGGGACGGGGAGCTCCTACAATGAGCAGTACTTC.

The chain carries TRBV7-9 and TRBJ1-1; 10 nucleotides line up with TRBD1. The length of the CDR3 is 15 residues. The germline V gene encodes CDR1 SEHNR and CDR2 FQNEAQ (reference sequence). V lost 7 bases and J lost 2; bases outside the gene matches: 7. CDR3 sequence reads: CASTFGTGVNTEAFF. The CDR3 coding sequence is TGTGCCAGCACCTTCGGGACAGGGGTAAACACTGAAGCTTTCTTT.

The chain combines TRBV6-4 with TRBJ2-1; TRBD2 might be the D (5 bases). CDR3 length: 12 residues. Trimming removed 0 bases at V and 9 bases at J, with 6 bases between. Germline-derived CDR1 and CDR2 are MRHNA and SNTAGT. CDR3 in DNA: TGTGCCAGCAGTGACTCTGGAGGTGAGCAGTTCTTC. This translates into CASSDSGGEQFF.

The rearrangement uses TRBV20-1 and TRBJ1-4; TRBD1 might be the D (5 bases). Germline values: CDR1 DFQATT, CDR2 SNEGSKA (reference sequence). CDR3 size: 14 residues. The ends were cut back, 6 bases at V and 8 bases at J, with 19 bases in the middle. CDR3 residues: CSASRGLTGEKLFF. The DNA for the CDR3 is TGCAGTGCGTCAAGGGGATTGACGGGAGAAAAACTGTTTTTT.

The CDR3 sequence is CASRGGLSPNSPLHF. The CDR3 DNA is TGTGCCAGCCGAGGGGGACTTTCGCCCAATTCACCCCTCCACTTT. The chain links TRBV12-3 or TRBV12-4 to TRBJ1-6, with D possibly being TRBD1 (6 bases). Trimming removed 8 bases from V and 7 bases from J, with 18 bases in between. This CDR3 contains 15 residues.

The chain recombines TRBV3-1 with TRBJ1-5, with D perhaps TRBD1 (5 bases). Germline V gene sequence: CDR1 LGHDT, CDR2 YNNKEL (reference sequence). V lost 4 bases and J 4 bases, leaving 11 bases between the germline ends. This CDR3 contains 14 residues. The CDR3 sequence: CASSPPGRNQPQHF. As DNA, the CDR3 is TGTGCCAGCAGCCCCCCAGGGCGGAATCAGCCCCAGCATTTT.